The 10 T cell receptor beta chains given below trace back to one sample, sequenced in a study of CD8 T cells in ankylosing spondylitis. TCRdb fed the 5' RACE reads into MiXCR, producing one record per CDR3 protein. The repertoire holds hundreds of thousands of distinct CDR3 sequences, 7.5% to 9.5% seen once, with approximately 5% in the top ten. The specimen sequenced was blood, either unsorted or a sorted T cell fraction (not recorded which). Receptors were obtained from a female donor with ankylosing spondylitis or in good health (not recorded which).

In its sample, this clonotype was seen many times. The chain employs TRBV7-8 and TRBJ2-5, with 9 bases matching TRBD1. The CDR3 runs to 14 residues. V dropped 5 bases and J dropped 4; count of bases not matched to a gene: 5. The germline V gene has CDR1 SGHVS and CDR2 FQNEAQ. CDR3 in amino acids: CASSRGQGRETQYF. DNA for the CDR3: TGTGCCAGCAGCCGAGGACAGGGGAGAGAGACCCAGTACTTC.

This clonotype was recorded many times. This chain joins TRBV29-1 and TRBJ2-3, with no clear D. Germline lookup yields CDR1 SQVTM and CDR2 ANQGSEA. Trimming removed 8 bases at V and 4 bases at J, with 13 bases between. This CDR3 region has 12 residues. CDR3 bases: TGCAGCTTTTTAGGTTGGGCAGATACGCAGTATTTT. Its translation is CSFLGWADTQYF.

This clonotype showed up many times. The chain carries TRBV29-1 and TRBJ2-1; 7 bases agree with TRBD1. Germline-derived CDR1 and CDR2 are SQVTM and ANQGSEA. V lost 7 bases to trimming and J lost 3 bases; unmatched junction nucleotides: 9. The CDR3 loop spans 14 amino acids. In DNA, the CDR3 is TGCAGCGCTGCGACAGGGTTCGGCTACAATGAGCAGTTCTTC. The encoded protein is CSAATGFGYNEQFF.

This clonotype has a count of ten or more. V gene TRBV13 combines with J gene TRBJ2-1, with D tentatively TRBD2 (6 bases). Trimming cost V 5 bases and J 4 bases, with 9 bases left between them. Germline CDR1 reads PRHDT; CDR2 reads FYEKMQ (reference sequence). The CDR3 contains 13 residues. CDR3 in DNA: TGTGCCAGCAGCAAACGGGGGTACAATGAGCAGTTCTTC. This encodes CASSKRGYNEQFF.

This clonotype has only a few counts. The chain uses TRBV20-1 and TRBJ2-1; 8 positions agree with TRBD1. J was trimmed by 3 bases and V by 5 bases; bases with no gene match: 9. The CDR3 contains 15 residues. Germline loops: CDR1 DFQATT, CDR2 SNEGSKA (reference sequence). CDR3 protein: CSAHSGTGGYNEQFF. CDR3 nucleotide sequence: TGCAGTGCTCACTCCGGGACAGGTGGCTACAATGAGCAGTTCTTC.

This clonotype was seen ten or more times. The CDR3 protein is CSAPLGGRRETQYF. Here the CDR3 DNA reads TGCAGCGCTCCGCTTGGGGGGAGACGAGAGACCCAGTACTTC. The chain employs TRBV29-1 and TRBJ2-5; maybe TRBD2 (6 bases). V lost 7 bases and J lost 4, with 19 bases in between. The CDR3 consists of 14 residues. Germline CDR1 reads SQVTM; CDR2 reads ANQGSEA.

This clonotype was counted at least ten times. This chain joins TRBV7-2 and TRBJ2-2; D not certain. The CDR3 has 13 amino acids. With 1 base removed from V and 4 bases from J, the gap between germline ends came to 4 bases. Germline V gives CDR1 SGHTA, CDR2 FQGNSA. CDR3 in amino acids: CASSLDSTGELFF. The DNA of the CDR3 is TGTGCCAGCAGCTTAGATTCCACCGGGGAGCTGTTTTTT.

This clonotype was detected ten times or more. The chain recombines TRBV20-1 with TRBJ2-1; 10 nucleotides line up with TRBD2. The CDR3 spans 15 residues. Germline CDR1 reads DFQATT; CDR2 reads SNEGSKA (reference sequence). The junction had 7 bases not matched to a gene; V was cut back by 1 base and J by 7 bases. The CDR3 loop is CSARGLAGVKNEQFF. CDR3 DNA sequence: TGCAGTGCTAGAGGGCTAGCGGGAGTAAAGAATGAGCAGTTCTTC.

This clonotype was observed many times. V usage is TRBV5-6 and J usage is TRBJ2-4; 9 bases agree with TRBD1. The V gene end was trimmed by 3 bases and the J gene end by 8 bases; junction bases not matched to a gene: 9. The CDR3 consists of 15 residues. Germline-derived CDR1 and CDR2 are SGHDT and YYEEEE. CDR3 region: CASSSLDRGAYIQYF. CDR3 DNA: TGTGCCAGCAGCTCCCTCGACAGGGGGGCTTACATTCAGTACTTC.

This clonotype came up many times. The J gene is TRBJ2-2, the V gene TRBV11-3; 8 bases match TRBD2. The CDR3 spans 15 residues. Germline CDR1 and CDR2: SGHNT and YENEEA. The junction had 3 bases not matched to a gene; V was cut back by 5 bases and J by 1 base. This CDR3 reads CASSLTSENTGELFF. CDR3 nucleotides: TGTGCCAGCAGCCTGACTAGCGAGAACACCGGGGAGCTGTTTTTT.